The rows below give T cell receptor beta chains drawn from one sample of a study of OX40 agonist ivuxolimab in advanced cancers. TCRdb's copy holds only in-frame clones and misses some; the assay was immunoSEQ multiplex PCR. The table records approximately 63,000 clones, 75% to 90% of them present only once. Sample: CD4+ or CD8+ T cells sorted from blood, taken in a trial of the OX40 agonist ivuxolimab. The receptors shown here come from an adult with an advanced solid tumor such as melanoma, head and neck, liver or kidney cancer. Both conserved end residues are part of each CDR3. Fields, in order: V gene, J gene, D gene, clone size, CDR3 protein, CDR3 DNA. D genes are given only for firm matches. The size of a clone is reported for some rows only, either as once, few or many, or as a class for expanded clones.

TRBV27	TRBJ2-7	NA	NA	CASSLGISYEQYF	TGTGCCAGCAGTTTAGGCATCTCCTACGAGCAGTACTTC
TRBV6-6	TRBJ2-7	TRBD2	NA	CASSYSSGGTYEQYF	TGTGCCAGCAGTTACTCTAGCGGGGGCACATACGAGCAGTACTTC
TRBV4-1	TRBJ2-7	NA	NA	CASSQGTAGGIYEQYF	TGCGCCAGCAGCCAAGGCACGGCCGGGGGCATCTACGAGCAGTACTTC
TRBV27	TRBJ1-1	TRBD1	NA	CASSPGGAFTNTEAFF	TGTGCCAGCAGCCCAGGGGGCGCCTTCACGAACACTGAAGCTTTCTTT
TRBV4-2	TRBJ1-1	NA	NA	CASSLPGTRENTEAFF	TGTGCCAGCAGCCTTCCCGGGACTCGTGAGAACACTGAAGCTTTCTTT
TRBV5-6	TRBJ1-1	NA	NA	CASSLNQGLLAEAFF	TGTGCCAGCAGCTTGAACCAGGGGCTTCTAGCTGAAGCTTTCTTT
TRBV7-9	TRBJ2-5	TRBD1	NA	CASSPGQGGSETQYF	TGTGCCAGCAGCCCCGGACAGGGGGGATCAGAGACCCAGTACTTC
TRBV27	TRBJ1-2	NA	NA	CASSLGSEFPNYGYTF	TGTGCCAGCAGTTTAGGGTCAGAATTTCCTAACTATGGCTACACCTTC
TRBV4-3	TRBJ2-2	NA	medium-sized	CASSQDSANTGELFF	TGCGCCAGCAGCCAAGACAGCGCGAACACCGGGGAGCTGTTTTTT
TRBV7-2	TRBJ2-7	NA	NA	CASSPDSSYEQYF	TGTGCCAGCAGCCCCGACAGCTCCTACGAGCAGTACTTC
TRBV19	TRBJ2-7	NA	NA	CASSIGGWAYEQYF	TGTGCCAGTAGTATAGGAGGTTGGGCCTACGAGCAGTACTTC
TRBV5-6	TRBJ2-1	NA	NA	CASSPPDINYNEQFF	TGTGCCAGCAGCCCCCCGGACATAAACTACAATGAGCAGTTCTTC
TRBV19	TRBJ1-1	NA	NA	CASSPDGLGLAFF	TGTGCCAGTAGTCCCGATGGGTTGGGGTTAGCTTTCTTT
TRBV4-3	TRBJ2-1	NA	NA	CASSQDLANEQFF	TGCGCCAGCAGCCAAGATCTCGCGAATGAGCAGTTCTTC
TRBV28	TRBJ2-7	TRBD2	NA	CASSLPRGVAGSYEQYF	TGTGCCAGCAGTTTACCGCGAGGGGTAGCGGGATCCTACGAGCAGTACTTC
TRBV6-6	TRBJ1-2	NA	NA	CASRTPNGYTF	TGTGCCAGCAGAACCCCAAACGGCTACACCTTC
TRBV7-9	TRBJ2-1	NA	NA	CASSGGAENEQFF	TGTGCCAGCAGCGGGGGGGCCGAAAATGAGCAGTTCTTC
TRBV27	TRBJ1-6	TRBD1	few	CASSLGQGTPLHF	TGTGCCAGCAGTCTCGGACAGGGAACACCCCTCCACTTT
TRBV5-1	TRBJ2-7	NA	NA	CASSSGPPYEQYF	TGCGCCAGCAGCTCTGGACCTCCCTACGAGCAGTACTTC
TRBV4-2	TRBJ2-7	NA	few	CASSQDPGAYEQYF	TGTGCCAGCAGCCAAGACCCCGGGGCCTACGAGCAGTACTTC
TRBV13	TRBJ1-4	NA	few	CASSLVGEPGIRDEKLFF	TGTGCCAGCAGCTTAGTGGGGGAGCCAGGGATCCGAGATGAAAAACTGTTTTTT
TRBV5-6	TRBJ1-2	NA	NA	CASSLRALTNYGYTF	TGTGCCAGCAGCTTGAGGGCCCTAACTAACTATGGCTACACCTTC
TRBV28	TRBJ1-2	NA	NA	CASRNFTVPYGYTF	TGTGCCAGCAGGAACTTTACAGTTCCCTATGGCTACACCTTC
TRBV5-1	TRBJ1-1	TRBD1	NA	CASSLSTGMNTEAFF	TGCGCCAGCAGCTTATCGACAGGGATGAACACTGAAGCTTTCTTT
TRBV15	TRBJ2-7	NA	NA	CATSRVGYEQYF	TGTGCCACCAGCAGAGTGGGGTACGAGCAGTACTTC
TRBV29-1	TRBJ2-7	NA	NA	CSVRDRDSYEQYF	TGCAGCGTGCGGGATAGGGACTCCTACGAGCAGTACTTC
TRBV11-2	TRBJ1-1	NA	NA	CASFISGTEAFF	TGTGCCAGCTTCATCTCGGGGACTGAAGCTTTCTTT
TRBV27	TRBJ1-2	NA	NA	CASSSSGTGEGYTF	TGTGCCAGCAGTTCTTCCGGGACGGGGGAGGGCTACACCTTC
TRBV5-4	TRBJ2-7	TRBD2	NA	CASSFGGSDEQYF	TGTGCCAGCAGCTTCGGGGGGAGCGACGAGCAGTACTTC
TRBV5-1	TRBJ2-2	NA	NA	CASSLARGTGELFF	TGCGCCAGCAGCTTAGCCAGGGGCACCGGGGAGCTGTTTTTT
TRBV7-9	TRBJ2-7	NA	NA	CASSSWDSSYEQYF	TGTGCCAGCAGCTCCTGGGACTCATCCTACGAGCAGTACTTC
TRBV2	TRBJ2-5	NA	NA	CASSEALGGTQETQYF	TGTGCCAGCAGTGAAGCGCTGGGGGGAACTCAAGAGACCCAGTACTTC
TRBV11-3	TRBJ2-7	TRBD1	few	CASSKQQWGQGILREQYF	TGTGCCAGTAGTAAACAACAGTGGGGACAGGGGATTCTTCGGGAGCAGTACTTC
TRBV6-4	TRBJ2-7	NA	NA	CASSDSGHQYF	TGTGCCAGCAGTGACTCGGGACACCAGTACTTC
TRBV5-8	TRBJ1-1	NA	NA	CASSWGARAVLTEAFF	TGTGCCAGCAGCTGGGGAGCCCGGGCAGTCCTCACTGAAGCTTTCTTT
TRBV30	TRBJ1-1	NA	NA	CAWTVNTEAFF	TGTGCCTGGACGGTGAACACTGAAGCTTTCTTT
TRBV7-2	TRBJ1-2	NA	NA	CASSLEPGTPPQYGYTF	TGTGCCAGCAGCTTAGAGCCCGGGACCCCTCCTCAATATGGCTACACCTTC
TRBV28	TRBJ2-1	NA	NA	CASNKDWAYNEQFF	TGTGCCAGCAACAAGGATTGGGCGTACAATGAGCAGTTCTTC
TRBV27	TRBJ2-1	NA	once	CASSSGVYNEQFF	TGTGCCAGCAGTTCCGGGGTCTACAATGAGCAGTTCTTC
TRBV7-2	TRBJ2-7	TRBD1	once	CASSLAWDRGIEQYF	TGTGCCAGCAGCTTAGCGTGGGACAGGGGCATTGAGCAGTACTTC
TRBV6-5	TRBJ1-2	NA	NA	CASSRTYVAPYGYTF	TGTGCCAGCAGTAGGACCTACGTGGCCCCCTATGGCTACACCTTC
TRBV10-3	TRBJ2-1	NA	NA	CAISESSADSKLESSYNEQFF	TGTGCCATCAGTGAGTCGAGTGCGGACAGTAAGTTAGAAAGCTCCTACAATGAGCAGTTCTTC
TRBV27	TRBJ1-5	TRBD1	NA	CASSTLTGALPYSNQPQHF	TGTGCCAGCAGTACCCTGACAGGGGCCCTTCCCTATAGCAATCAGCCCCAGCATTTT
TRBV7-9	TRBJ2-7	TRBD1	NA	CASSFPGQGHYEQYF	TGTGCCAGCAGCTTCCCAGGACAGGGCCACTACGAGCAGTACTTC
TRBV30	TRBJ2-5	TRBD1	NA	CAWSDAAGGVGETQYF	TGTGCCTGGAGTGACGCGGCAGGGGGTGTCGGGGAGACCCAGTACTTC
TRBV4-2	TRBJ1-5	NA	NA	CASSQGGNQPQHF	TGTGCCAGCAGCCAAGGGGGCAATCAGCCCCAGCATTTT
TRBV5-1	TRBJ1-4	TRBD1	NA	CASSLEGQGGEKLFF	TGCGCCAGCAGCTTGGAGGGACAGGGCGGTGAAAAACTGTTTTTT
TRBV19	TRBJ2-3	TRBD2	NA	CASSTGTSGTDTQYF	TGTGCCAGTAGTACCGGGACTAGCGGAACAGATACGCAGTATTTT